The 13 T cell receptor beta chains below all came from one sample that was sequenced in a study of T-cell memory formation after mild COVID-19. Each CDR3 protein gets one entry after TCRdb re-called the 5' RACE reads with MiXCR. The sample has about 340,000 distinct CDR3 sequences, 20% to 25% seen once; the top ten hold over 20%. Sequencing was done on a sample of PBMCs or a T cell subset sorted from them (not recorded which). The receptors come from a man between 18 and 35 years old who had mild COVID-19 (a few samples of this study predate the infection). Cell type and time point are not known.

V is TRBV6-2 or TRBV6-3 and J is TRBJ2-2; a weak D match, TRBD2 (6 bases). The CDR3 contains 14 residues. Germline CDR1 reads MNHEY; CDR2 reads SVGEGT. Trimming took 4 bases from V and 7 from J, leaving 13 bases between them. CDR3 in amino acids: CASSSVTSIGELFF. For the CDR3, the DNA is TGTGCCAGCAGTTCCGTGACTAGTATCGGGGAGCTGTTTTTT.

The chain employs TRBV7-2 and TRBJ1-5; 8 positions match TRBD1. The CDR3 loop spans 15 amino acids. V shed 5 bases and J 2 bases; nucleotides not matched to a gene: 5. The germline CDR1 and CDR2 sequences are SGHTA and FQGNSA. The CDR3 nucleotides are TGTGCCAGCAGCCGAGCGGGACAGGGCAATCAGCCCCAGCATTTT. Its translation: CASSRAGQGNQPQHF.

This clonotype was counted between two and nine times. This chain joins TRBV11-2 and TRBJ2-3; D possibly corresponds to TRBD2 (7 bases). Germline CDR1 SGHAT, CDR2 FQNNGV. The CDR3 contains 15 residues. Trimming left V 7 bases short and J 5 bases short, with 19 bases between. As DNA, the CDR3 is TGTGCCAGCAATTATGGGGGGGCTGGCGGAGATACGCAGTATTTT. This translates into CASNYGGAGGDTQYF.

The chain recombines TRBV7-2 with TRBJ1-3; 8 positions agree with TRBD1. J lost 2 bases, V lost 6 bases, and 6 bases had no gene match. Looked up from germline, CDR1 is SGHTA and CDR2 is FQGNSA. This CDR3 has 15 residues. CDR3 nucleotide sequence: TGTGCCAGCAGACCAGACAGGGGTCCTGGAAACACCATATATTTT. It encodes CASRPDRGPGNTIYF.

This clonotype was observed many times. The chain has TRBV20-1 and TRBJ1-1, with 7 nucleotides matching TRBD1. V dropped 0 bases and J dropped 6; count of bases not matched to a gene: 7. The germline V gene has CDR1 DFQATT and CDR2 SNEGSKA (reference sequence). The CDR3 spans 14 residues. CDR3 region: CSARDHRGSAEAFF. CDR3 nucleotide sequence: TGCAGTGCTAGAGATCACAGGGGCTCCGCTGAAGCTTTCTTT.

The gene calls are TRBV9 and TRBJ2-5, with a tentative D call TRBD2 (7 bases). Trimming left V 6 bases short and J 5 bases short, with 14 bases between. Germline CDR1 SGDLS, CDR2 YYNGEE. This CDR3 spans 13 amino acids. The CDR3 loop is CASKGGGGETQYF. In nucleotides, the CDR3 is TGTGCCAGCAAAGGCGGGGGCGGGGAGACCCAGTACTTC.

The chain uses TRBV12-3 or TRBV12-4 and TRBJ1-2, with D perhaps TRBD1 (5 bases). The CDR3 sequence is 16 residues long. The V gene lost 5 bases and the J gene lost 5 bases, with 21 bases spanning the gap. DNA of the CDR3: TGTGCCAGCAGTCCCGAGACAGTAGTGACGCATTATGGCTACACCTTC. This codes for CASSPETVVTHYGYTF.

The sample holds a few counts of this clonotype. The V and J genes are TRBV9 and TRBJ2-3; the match to TRBD2 covers 9 bases. Germline V lookup: CDR1 SGDLS, CDR2 YYNGEE. CDR3 length: 13 amino acids. The J segment lost 4 bases and the V segment lost 7 bases, leaving 4 bases of the junction unmatched. The CDR3 here is CASAAGGPDTQYF. In DNA, the CDR3 is TGTGCCAGCGCGGCGGGGGGGCCAGATACGCAGTATTTT.

This clonotype was found a few times. The chain combines TRBV7-2 with TRBJ1-3, with TRBD1 matching over 9 bases. With V trimmed by 2 bases and J by 4 bases, 9 bases remained unmatched. The CDR3 is 17 amino acids. The germline CDR1 and CDR2 sequences are SGHTA and FQGNSA. The CDR3 region is CASSLSSGTGSGNTIYF. CDR3 in DNA: TGTGCCAGCAGCTTAAGTTCGGGGACAGGGTCGGGAAACACCATATATTTT. The entire variable domain, with the rest obtained from reference TRBV7-2 and TRBJ1-3, is as follows: GAGVSQSPSNKVTEKGKDVELRCDPISGHTALYWYRQSLGQGLEFLIYFQGNSAPDKSGLPSDRFSAERTGGSVSTLTIQRTQQEDSAVYLCASSLSSGTGSGNTIYFGEGSWLTVV.

This clonotype has a handful of counts. The V gene is TRBV4-3, the J gene TRBJ1-5; 7 nucleotides match TRBD1. V lost 3 bases to trimming and J lost 7 bases; unmatched junction nucleotides: 6. This CDR3 is 14 amino acids long. The germline CDR1 and CDR2 sequences are LGHNA and YSLEER. CDR3 coding DNA: TGCGCCAGCAGCCAGACTGACAGGGACCAGCCCCAGCATTTT. It is translated as CASSQTDRDQPQHF.

In this sample, this clonotype turned up a few times. The CDR3 nucleotides are TGTGCCAGCAGCTTAGATGAAAAACTGTTTTTT. Its translation is CASSLDEKLFF. The rearrangement joins TRBV7-9 to TRBJ1-4; no clear D gene. The V end lost 1 base, the J end lost 6 bases, and 0 bases lay between the germline ends. The CDR3 covers 11 residues. Germline CDR1 is SEHNR and CDR2 is FQNEAQ (reference sequence).

The chain employs TRBV5-1 and TRBJ1-1; D not resolved. Looked up from germline, CDR1 is SGHRS and CDR2 is YFSETQ. The CDR3 totals 14 residues. V was clipped by 4 bases and J by 4 bases, with 14 bases between them. The CDR3 region has the DNA TGCGCCAGCAGCCCGGTGGGGAGCGGCACTGAAGCTTTCTTT. It codes for CASSPVGSGTEAFF.

This clonotype was found a few times. The genes are TRBV20-1 and TRBJ1-4; D gene uncertain. Per the germline V gene, CDR1 is DFQATT and CDR2 is SNEGSKA (reference sequence). Trimming pared 0 bases from V and 8 bases from J, leaving 10 bases between. This CDR3 spans 13 amino acids. The CDR3 loop is CSARDPNGEKLFF. CDR3 DNA sequence: TGCAGTGCTAGAGATCCCAATGGAGAAAAACTGTTTTTT.